This T cell receptor (beta chain) was sequenced during a study of blood T cell repertoires in COVID-19. The overall study: PBMCs, B-cell-depleted T cells, or T cells were the source of the cDNA or gDNA that made up the material.

Data came from immunoSEQ multiplex PCR; TCRdb stores just in-frame clones and leaves some out. Of about 47,000 clones listed, 82% are singletons. The germline CDR1 and CDR2 sequences are MNHEY and SVGEGT. The CDR3 sequence is 17 residues long. V was cut by 4 bases and J by 4 bases, with 19 bases left in between. Source material: peripheral blood. The chain carries TRBV6-2 or TRBV6-3 and TRBJ2-2; TRBD1 is a possible D gene (7 bases). The clonotype originates from a human donor with acute or convalescent COVID-19. The donor label of this sample is uncertain. The CDR3 coding sequence is TGTGCCAGCAGTTCCCCGGGGGTGGCAGGGGGCACCGGGGAGCTGTTTTTT. Translated: CASSSPGVAGGTGELFF.